This TCR beta chain stems from a study of OX40 agonist ivuxolimab in advanced cancers. Study-wide findings and caveats: Averaging showed that CD8+ T cells had more expanded clones than CD4+ did. Among some nonresponders, normalized T-cell clonal expansion was also low. At doses 0.1 to 3.0 mg/kg, CD4+ and CD8+ clones expanded.

Remarks on this clone: Its specificity is unknown.

Peripheral blood came from all dose cohorts at three timepoints. CDR1 is MDHEN, CDR2 SYDVKM, per germline. Trimming at V came to 5 bases and at J to 2 bases, leaving 6 bases not matched to a gene. The length of the CDR3 is 15 residues. Sequencing was performed with immunoSEQ multiplex PCR; in TCRdb, only in-frame clones are kept and a portion is missing. The sample lists about 31,000 clones, roughly 82% occurring once. The material sequenced was CD4+ or CD8+ T cells sorted from blood, taken in a trial of the OX40 agonist ivuxolimab. The chain carries TRBV28 and TRBJ2-1; TRBD1 aligns across 7 bases. The source is an adult with an advanced solid tumor such as melanoma, head and neck, liver or kidney cancer. CDR3 sequence reads: CASSLRTGTYNEQFF. Written as DNA, the CDR3 is TGTGCCAGCAGTCTTAGGACAGGAACCTACAATGAGCAGTTCTTC.